This T cell receptor (beta chain) was profiled in a study of cytomegalovirus exposure and HLA in healthy donors. Study outcomes and limitations: Exclusion as indistinguishable affected some V segments, including TRBV6-2 and TRBV6-3.

The sample holds a few counts of this clone. The antigen is undetermined. At one of its ends the junction is not consistent with the germline gene, which may arise from a read error. The germline V gene has CDR1 SSHAT and CDR2 FNYEAQ (reference sequence). The CDR3 is made up of 15 amino acids. A multiplex PCR was run with 60 Vbeta primers and 13 Jbeta primers. Profiling relied on immunoSEQ multiplex PCR, and the TCRdb table lists in-frame clones only, not all of them. Here the sample spans tens of thousands of clones, nearly 80% being singletons. The V call is TRBV7-7, the J call TRBJ2-1; 7 bases line up with TRBD1. This clonotype was sampled from a woman aged 45-59 years in good health and CMV-seropositive. The specimen was PBMCs. Here the CDR3 DNA reads TGTGCTAGCAGCGCTACGGTTGACAGGGACGATGAGCAGTTCTTC. Translating it yields CASSATVDRDDEQFF. The full variable domain, its missing parts supplied by reference TRBV7-7 and TRBJ2-1, is GAGVSQSPRYKVTKRGQDVTLRCDPISSHATLYWYQQALGQGPEFLTYFNYEAQPDKSGLPSDRFSAERPEGSISTLTIQRTEQRDSAMYRCASSATVDRDDEQFFGPGTRLTVL.